The 7 T cell receptor beta chains listed next were all sequenced from one sample in a study of T cell changes during pregnancy in multiple sclerosis. Only in-frame clones appear in the TCRdb table, and some are missing; sequencing was by immunoSEQ multiplex PCR. This table holds roughly 58,000 clones, around 92% found once. This sample comprised CD4+ T cells from peripheral blood mononuclear cells, obtained after pregnancy. These receptor sequences come from a female donor in good health, enrolled as a control in a pregnancy study.

V and J are TRBV29-1 and TRBJ2-7; D gene ambiguous. Germline CDR1 and CDR2: SQVTM and ANQGSEA. Trimming took off 5 bases at V and 0 bases at J, with 14 bases between the two ends. The CDR3 length is 14 residues. CDR3 coding DNA: TGCAGCGTTTTATCCAGGTTCCGCTCCTACGAGCAGTACTTC. Residues: CSVLSRFRSYEQYF.

V is TRBV6-1 and J is TRBJ2-1, with a weak D call TRBD2 (6 bases). Trimming removed 6 bases from V and 4 bases from J, with 13 bases in between. CDR1 and CDR2 from the germline V gene are MNHNS and SASEGT. The CDR3 contains 14 residues. The CDR3 coding sequence is TGTGCCAGCAGCGTGGGGGGATATTACAATGAGCAGTTCTTC. The encoded protein is CASSVGGYYNEQFF.

The J gene is TRBJ2-5, the V gene TRBV25-1; no firm D call. Germline loops: CDR1 MGHDK, CDR2 SYGVNS. Trimming removed 2 bases at V and 1 base at J, with 5 bases between. The CDR3 covers 13 residues. CDR3: CASSEVSQETQYF. CDR3 nucleotides: TGTGCCAGCAGTGAAGTCAGCCAAGAGACCCAGTACTTC.

V gene TRBV7-3 combines with J gene TRBJ1-1; D is possibly TRBD1 (6 bases). The V end was cut by 4 bases, the J end by 1 base, with 7 bases between. The CDR3 runs 13 residues. Per germline, CDR1 SGHTA and CDR2 FQGTGA. For the CDR3, the DNA is TGTGCCAGCAGCTCACAGGGGAACACTGAAGCTTTCTTT. This codes for CASSSQGNTEAFF.

CDR3: CASSRHRDRFTDTQYF. Here the CDR3 DNA reads TGCGCCAGCAGCCGCCACCGGGACAGGTTCACAGATACGCAGTATTTT. This sequence joins TRBV4-3 and TRBJ2-3, with 8 positions matching TRBD1. The CDR3 runs to 16 residues. The V gene end was trimmed by 4 bases and the J gene end by 2 bases; junction bases not matched to a gene: 8. CDR1 is LGHNA and CDR2 is YSLEER in the germline V gene.

V is TRBV18 and J is TRBJ1-1; weak D call: TRBD1 (6 bases). Germline V gene sequence: CDR1 KGHSH, CDR2 LQKENI. The length of the CDR3 is 13 residues. CDR3 region: CASSGTLNTEAFF. In DNA form, the CDR3 reads TGTGCTTCCTCCGGGACACTGAACACTGAAGCTTTCTTT.

The chain uses TRBV27 and TRBJ1-2; D is perhaps TRBD1 (6 bases). The CDR3 totals 15 residues. V gave up 6 bases and J gave up 3 bases, with 17 bases separating them. The germline V gene has CDR1 MNHEY and CDR2 SMNVEV (reference sequence). This CDR3 reads CASSPKLAGDYGYTF. The CDR3 region has the DNA TGTGCCAGCAGCCCCAAGCTGGCAGGGGACTATGGCTACACCTTC.